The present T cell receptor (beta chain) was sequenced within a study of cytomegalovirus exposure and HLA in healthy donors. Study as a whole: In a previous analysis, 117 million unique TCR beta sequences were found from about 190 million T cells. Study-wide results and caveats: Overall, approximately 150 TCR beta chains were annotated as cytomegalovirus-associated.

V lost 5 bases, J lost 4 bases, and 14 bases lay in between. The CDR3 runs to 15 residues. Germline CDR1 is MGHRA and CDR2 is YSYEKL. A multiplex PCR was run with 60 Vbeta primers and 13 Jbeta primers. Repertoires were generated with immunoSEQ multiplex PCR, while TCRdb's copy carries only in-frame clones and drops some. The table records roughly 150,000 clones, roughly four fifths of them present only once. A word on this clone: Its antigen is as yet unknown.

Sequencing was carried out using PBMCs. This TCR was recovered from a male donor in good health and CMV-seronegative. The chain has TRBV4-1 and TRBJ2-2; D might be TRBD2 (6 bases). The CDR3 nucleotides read TGCGCCAGCAGCGCGGGACCTTCTGGCACCGGGGAGCTGTTTTTT. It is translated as CASSAGPSGTGELFF.